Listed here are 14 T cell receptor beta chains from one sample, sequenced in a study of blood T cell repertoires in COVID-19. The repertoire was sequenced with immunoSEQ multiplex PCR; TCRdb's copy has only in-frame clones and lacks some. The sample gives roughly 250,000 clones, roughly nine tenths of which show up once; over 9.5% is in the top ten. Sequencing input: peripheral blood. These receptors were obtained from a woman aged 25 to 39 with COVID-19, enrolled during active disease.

Here the CDR3 DNA reads TGTGCCAGCAGCTCGCGACAGGGTCCCTTCTATGGCTACACCTTC. It yields the protein CASSSRQGPFYGYTF. The chain couples TRBV9 to TRBJ1-2; 7 bases are shared with TRBD1. V was pared by 4 bases and J by 4 bases, with 10 bases of the junction left unmatched. Germline CDR1 is SGDLS and CDR2 is YYNGEE. The CDR3 is made up of 15 amino acids.

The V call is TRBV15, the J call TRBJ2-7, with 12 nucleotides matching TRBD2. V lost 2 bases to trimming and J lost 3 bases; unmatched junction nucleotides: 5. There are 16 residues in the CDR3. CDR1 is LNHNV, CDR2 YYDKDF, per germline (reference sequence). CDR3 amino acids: CATSRYPGLAGYEQYF. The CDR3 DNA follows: TGTGCCACCAGCAGATATCCGGGACTAGCGGGCTACGAGCAGTACTTC.

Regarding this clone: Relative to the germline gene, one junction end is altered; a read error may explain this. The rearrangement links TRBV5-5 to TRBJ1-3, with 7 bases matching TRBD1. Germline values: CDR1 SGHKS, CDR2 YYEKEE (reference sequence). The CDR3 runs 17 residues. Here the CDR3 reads CASTLRFFGDRGNTIYF. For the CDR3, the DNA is TGTGCCAGCACCTTGCGTTTTTTTGGGGACAGAGGAAACACCATATATTTT.

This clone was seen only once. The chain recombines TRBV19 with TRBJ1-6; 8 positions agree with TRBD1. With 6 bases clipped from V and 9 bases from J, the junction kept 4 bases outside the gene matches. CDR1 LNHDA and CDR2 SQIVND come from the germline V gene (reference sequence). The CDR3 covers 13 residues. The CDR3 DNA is TGTGCCAGTAGGGACAGGGTGGGTTCACCCCTCCACTTT. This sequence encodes CASRDRVGSPLHF.

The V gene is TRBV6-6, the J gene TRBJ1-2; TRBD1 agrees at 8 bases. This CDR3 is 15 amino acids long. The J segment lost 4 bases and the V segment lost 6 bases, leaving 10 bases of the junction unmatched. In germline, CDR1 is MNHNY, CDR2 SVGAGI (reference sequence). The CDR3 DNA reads TGTGCCAGCAGAGAACGGACAGGGCCATTCTATGGCTACACCTTC. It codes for CASRERTGPFYGYTF.

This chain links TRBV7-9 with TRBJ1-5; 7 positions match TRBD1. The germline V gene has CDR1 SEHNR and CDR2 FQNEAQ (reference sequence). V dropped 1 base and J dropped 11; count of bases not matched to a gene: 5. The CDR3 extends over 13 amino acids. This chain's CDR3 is CASSLETGWTQHF. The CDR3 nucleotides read TGTGCCAGCAGCTTAGAGACAGGGTGGACCCAGCATTTT.

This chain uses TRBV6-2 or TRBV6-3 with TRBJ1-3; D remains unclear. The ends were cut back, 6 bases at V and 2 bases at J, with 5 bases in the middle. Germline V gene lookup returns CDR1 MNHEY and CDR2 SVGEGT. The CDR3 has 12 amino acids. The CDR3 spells CASSITGNTIYF. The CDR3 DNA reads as TGTGCCAGCAGCATCACTGGAAACACCATATATTTT.

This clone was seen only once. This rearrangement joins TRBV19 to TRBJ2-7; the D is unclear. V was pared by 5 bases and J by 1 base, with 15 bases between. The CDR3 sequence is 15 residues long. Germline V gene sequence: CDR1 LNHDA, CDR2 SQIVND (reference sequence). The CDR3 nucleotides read TGTGCCAGTAGTTCTCCCGGGTCGTCATCCTACGAGCAGTACTTC. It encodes CASSSPGSSSYEQYF.

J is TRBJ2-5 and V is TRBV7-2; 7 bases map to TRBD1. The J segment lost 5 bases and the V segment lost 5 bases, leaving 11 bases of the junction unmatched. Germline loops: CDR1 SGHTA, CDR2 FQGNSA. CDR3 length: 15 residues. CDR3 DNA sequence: TGTGCCAGCAGCCCCGGGAACAGGGGTAAGGAGACCCAGTACTTC. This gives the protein CASSPGNRGKETQYF.

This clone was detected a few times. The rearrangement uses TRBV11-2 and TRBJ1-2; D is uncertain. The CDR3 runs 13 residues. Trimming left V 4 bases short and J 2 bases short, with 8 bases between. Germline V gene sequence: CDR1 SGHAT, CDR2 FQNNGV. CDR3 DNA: TGTGCCAGCAGCTCCTCGGGAAACTATGGCTACACCTTC. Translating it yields CASSSSGNYGYTF.

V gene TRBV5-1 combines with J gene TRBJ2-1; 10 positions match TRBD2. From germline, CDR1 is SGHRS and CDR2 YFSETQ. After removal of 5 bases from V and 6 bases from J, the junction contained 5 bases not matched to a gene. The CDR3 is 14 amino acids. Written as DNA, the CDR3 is TGCGCCAGCAGGATAGCGGGGGGCGGCAATGAGCAGTTCTTC. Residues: CASRIAGGGNEQFF.

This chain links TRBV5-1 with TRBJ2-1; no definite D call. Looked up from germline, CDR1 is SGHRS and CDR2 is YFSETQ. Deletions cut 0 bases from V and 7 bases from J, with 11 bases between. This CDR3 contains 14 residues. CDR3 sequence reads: CASSLGLETNEQFF. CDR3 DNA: TGCGCCAGCAGCTTGGGCCTTGAGACTAATGAGCAGTTCTTC.

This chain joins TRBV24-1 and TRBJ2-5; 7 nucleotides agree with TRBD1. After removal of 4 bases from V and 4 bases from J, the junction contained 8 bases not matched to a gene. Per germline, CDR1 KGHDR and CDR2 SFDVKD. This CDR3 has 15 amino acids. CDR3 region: CATSDPGTAGETQYF. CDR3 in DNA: TGTGCCACCAGTGACCCGGGGACAGCTGGAGAGACCCAGTACTTC.

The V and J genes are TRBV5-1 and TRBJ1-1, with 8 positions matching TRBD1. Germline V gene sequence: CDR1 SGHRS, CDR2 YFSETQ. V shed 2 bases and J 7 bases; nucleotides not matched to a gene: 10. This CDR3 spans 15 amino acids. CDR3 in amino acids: CASSLRPGGEGEAFF. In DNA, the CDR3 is TGCGCCAGCAGCTTACGACCAGGGGGCGAGGGTGAAGCTTTCTTT. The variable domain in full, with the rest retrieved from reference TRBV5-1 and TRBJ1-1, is KAGVTQTPRYLIKTRGQQVTLSCSPISGHRSVSWYQQTPGQGLQFLFEYFSETQRNKGNFPGRFSGRQFSNSRSEMNVSTLELGDSALYLCASSLRPGGEGEAFFGQGTRLTVV.